The 24 T cell receptor beta chains below come from one sample, sequenced in a study of T-cell memory formation after mild COVID-19. In TCRdb, the 5' RACE reads were re-called with MiXCR into one record per CDR3 protein. The table includes under 200,000 distinct CDR3 sequences, 13% detected once. The sample comprised PBMCs or a T cell subset sorted from them (not recorded which). These receptors all stem from a man between 18 and 35 years old who had mild COVID-19 (a few samples of this study predate the infection). Cell type and time point are not known.

This clonotype was observed a few times. This rearrangement joins TRBV18 to TRBJ1-4; D gene unclear. CDR1 KGHSH and CDR2 LQKENI come from the germline V gene. The CDR3 is 16 amino acids. V shed 4 bases and J shed 9 bases, with 21 bases lying between them. The CDR3 region is CASSLGLQAEPQKLFF. The CDR3 nucleotides are TGTGCCAGCTCACTCGGCTTGCAGGCAGAACCTCAAAAACTGTTTTTT.

The chain recombines TRBV12-3 or TRBV12-4 with TRBJ1-3; TRBD1 matches at 10 bases. The V and J ends lost 6 bases and 4 bases, in that order; junction bases with no gene match: 6. The length of the CDR3 is 15 residues. The CDR3 nucleotides are TGTGCCAGCAGATCTTCGACAGGGGGCGGAAACACCATATATTTT. This sequence encodes CASRSSTGGGNTIYF.

V is TRBV23-1 and J is TRBJ2-5, with 9 nucleotides matching TRBD1. TRBV23-1 is filed as an ORF, its function uncertain. V shed 4 bases and J 2 bases; nucleotides not matched to a gene: 8. The CDR3 runs to 16 residues. The CDR3 protein is CASSRPGQGGQETQYF. CDR3 bases: TGCGCCAGCAGTCGACCGGGACAGGGTGGACAAGAGACCCAGTACTTC.

V and J are TRBV7-2 and TRBJ1-2; D is unresolved. CDR3 length equals 13 residues. V shed 5 bases and J shed 4 bases, with 11 bases lying between them. Germline V lookup: CDR1 SGHTA, CDR2 FQGNSA. CDR3 coding DNA: TGTGCCAGCAGCCAAGGGAGTACCTATGGCTACACCTTC. Its protein is CASSQGSTYGYTF. The full variable domain, in which reference TRBV7-2 and TRBJ1-2 provide the parts outside the CDR3, is GAGVSQSPSNKVTEKGKDVELRCDPISGHTALYWYRQSLGQGLEFLIYFQGNSAPDKSGLPSDRFSAERTGGSVSTLTIQRTQQEDSAVYLCASSQGSTYGYTFGSGTRLTVV.

This clonotype was counted only a few times. This chain connects TRBV7-2 to TRBJ2-5; D ambiguous. Trimming stripped 4 bases from V and 0 bases from J, with 9 bases between. Germline loops: CDR1 SGHTA, CDR2 FQGNSA. The CDR3 is made up of 14 amino acids. The CDR3 loop is CASSSTTYQETQYF. In DNA, the CDR3 is TGTGCCAGCAGCTCGACGACATACCAAGAGACCCAGTACTTC.

V usage is TRBV20-1 and J usage is TRBJ2-5, with TRBD1 identical over 10 bases. The ends lost 5 bases at V and 5 bases at J; junction bases unmatched: 2. The V gene's germline CDR1 is DFQATT and CDR2 SNEGSKA (reference sequence). This CDR3 is 12 amino acids long. The CDR3 DNA is TGCAGTGCTGACAGGGGGCGGGAGACCCAGTACTTC. Translation gives CSADRGRETQYF.

This clonotype was seen ten or more times. The chain couples TRBV7-6 to TRBJ2-1; 10 bases are a match to TRBD2. The CDR3 contains 18 residues. V shed 5 bases, J shed 1 base, and the junction held 11 bases outside the gene matches. Germline V gene lookup returns CDR1 SGHVS and CDR2 FNYEAQ. The CDR3 here is CASSPQRGGQGSYNEQFF. In DNA, the CDR3 is TGTGCCAGCAGCCCTCAGCGGGGGGGCCAAGGGTCCTACAATGAGCAGTTCTTC.

J is TRBJ2-7 and V is TRBV7-2; 8 positions match TRBD2. The CDR3 consists of 15 residues. Germline CDR1 reads SGHTA; CDR2 reads FQGNSA. V lost 5 bases to trimming and J lost 6 bases; unmatched junction nucleotides: 12. DNA for the CDR3: TGTGCCAGCAGCCTAGGCAGTGGGACTAGATTCGAGCAGTACTTC. Translating it yields CASSLGSGTRFEQYF.

The chain recombines TRBV30 with TRBJ1-3; 7 bases map to TRBD1. V lost 7 bases and J lost 4; bases outside the gene matches: 7. Germline CDR1 reads GTSNPN; CDR2 reads SVGIG (reference sequence). This CDR3 has 13 amino acids. The CDR3 DNA sequence: TGTGCCTCCACAGGGGTCGGAGGAAACACCATATATTTT. Translated: CASTGVGGNTIYF.

This clonotype appeared a few times. CDR3 region: CASSLRLDPRNQPQHF. In DNA, the CDR3 is TGTGCCAGCAGTTTGCGTCTGGACCCGAGGAATCAGCCCCAGCATTTT. The genes are TRBV6-2 or TRBV6-3 and TRBJ1-5; unclear D gene. The CDR3 consists of 16 residues. V was clipped by 4 bases and J by 4 bases, with 17 bases between them. The germline V gene has CDR1 MNHEY and CDR2 SVGEGT.

This clonotype occurred a few times. This chain uses TRBV7-9 with TRBJ2-3; TRBD2 matches at 11 bases. CDR3 size: 18 residues. Germline V lookup: CDR1 SEHNR, CDR2 FQNEAQ (reference sequence). After removal of 5 bases from V and 1 base from J, the junction contained 11 bases not matched to a gene. CDR3 in DNA: TGTGCCAGCAGCCCCGGGACTAGCGGTTGGAAGGGCACAGATACGCAGTATTTT. This codes for CASSPGTSGWKGTDTQYF.

The chain recombines TRBV5-1 with TRBJ2-3; D gene ambiguous. The CDR3 has 13 amino acids. V was pared by 2 bases and J by 5 bases, with 9 bases between. Germline V CDR1 and CDR2: SGHRS, YFSETQ. CDR3 sequence: CASSLISGDTQYF. In DNA form, the CDR3 reads TGCGCCAGCAGCTTAATTTCGGGAGATACGCAGTATTTT.

This sequence joins TRBV4-1 and TRBJ2-3, with unresolved D. The CDR3 has 17 amino acids. CDR1 is MGHRA, CDR2 YSYEKL, per germline. Between the trimmed V and J ends, which lost 0 bases and 0 bases, there was a span of 13 bases. The CDR3 DNA reads as TGCGCCAGCAGCCAAGAGGGGATACGACTTAGCACAGATACGCAGTATTTT. Its translation: CASSQEGIRLSTDTQYF.

The chain has TRBV4-2 and TRBJ2-3; TRBD1 matches 8 bases. The CDR3 is made up of 14 amino acids. Germline V gives CDR1 LGHNA, CDR2 YNFKEQ. V lost 7 bases, J lost 3 bases, and 6 bases stayed unmatched. CDR3 amino acids: CASNRDRRTDTQYF. The CDR3 nucleotides read TGTGCCAGCAATCGGGACAGGAGGACAGATACGCAGTATTTT.

This clonotype occurred many times. In nucleotides, the CDR3 is TGTGCCAGCTCACCCCCCAGGGGCGGCACCGGGGAGCTGTTTTTT. Its protein is CASSPPRGGTGELFF. The gene calls are TRBV18 and TRBJ2-2; tentative D call: TRBD1 (6 bases). The V end lost 3 bases, the J end lost 4 bases, and 12 bases lay between the germline ends. The CDR3 spans 15 residues. CDR1 is KGHSH, CDR2 LQKENI, per germline.

The genes are TRBV5-4 and TRBJ2-2; TRBD2 matches at 12 bases. CDR3 length: 16 residues. Looked up from germline, CDR1 is SGHNT and CDR2 is YYREEE (reference sequence). V was clipped by 4 bases and J by 9 bases; unmatched bases: 10. The CDR3 loop reads CASSQTSGGSIRELFF. The CDR3 DNA follows: TGTGCCAGCAGCCAAACTAGCGGGGGGAGTATCAGGGAGCTGTTTTTT.

This clonotype was seen more than once but under ten times. J is TRBJ1-1 and V is TRBV10-2, with D possibly being TRBD1 (5 bases). This CDR3 comprises 16 residues. V was cut by 3 bases and J by 5 bases, with 19 bases left in between. Per germline, CDR1 WSHSY and CDR2 SAAADI. DNA for the CDR3: TGCGCCAGCAGTGATTACGGGACCCCCCGGGGAACTGAAGCTTTCTTT. Translated: CASSDYGTPRGTEAFF.

The chain combines TRBV11-2 with TRBJ2-7, with unresolved D. CDR3 length: 15 amino acids. Germline CDR1 reads SGHAT; CDR2 reads FQNNGV. V lost 3 bases and J 3 bases, leaving 15 bases between the germline ends. The CDR3 nucleotides read TGTGCCAGCAGCTTCCTGCCCCTCAACCGCTACGAGCAGTACTTC. It is translated as CASSFLPLNRYEQYF.

The V and J genes are TRBV5-1 and TRBJ2-7; 11 nucleotides agree with TRBD2. The CDR3 is made up of 15 amino acids. Germline V gives CDR1 SGHRS, CDR2 YFSETQ. V gave up 4 bases and J gave up 7 bases; unmatched junction bases: 10. The DNA of the CDR3 is TGCGCCAGCAGCCCCGCCCGACTAGCGGGGCGGGAGCAGTACTTC. As protein: CASSPARLAGREQYF.

The V and J genes are TRBV4-1 and TRBJ2-6; either TRBD1 or TRBD2 may supply D (5 bases each). Trimming took 0 bases from V and 1 from J, leaving 13 bases between them. Per germline, CDR1 MGHRA and CDR2 YSYEKL. This CDR3 region has 18 residues. The CDR3 sequence is CASSQEGVRRSGANVLTF. CDR3 DNA: TGCGCCAGCAGCCAAGAGGGGGTACGAAGATCTGGGGCCAACGTCCTGACTTTC.

This clonotype has more than one count but fewer than ten. The chain employs TRBV30 and TRBJ2-3; perhaps TRBD1 as D (7 bases). The CDR3 runs to 15 residues. Germline V CDR1 and CDR2: GTSNPN, SVGIG (reference sequence). V was cut by 1 base and J by 4 bases, with 15 bases left in between. For the CDR3, the DNA is TGTGCCTGGAGTGGCGCAGGGGGGTTCGCAGATACGCAGTATTTT. Residues: CAWSGAGGFADTQYF.

V is TRBV5-1 and J is TRBJ2-1; 13 bases are a match to TRBD2. Germline assignment: CDR1 SGHRS and CDR2 YFSETQ. V was clipped by 0 bases and J by 12 bases; unmatched bases: 6. The CDR3 has 15 residues. The CDR3 spells CASSLATSGGGLQFF. CDR3 coding DNA: TGCGCCAGCAGCTTGGCTACTAGCGGGGGGGGCCTGCAGTTCTTC.

This clonotype was counted many times. The rearrangement joins TRBV4-2 to TRBJ2-3, with 10 positions matching TRBD2. The CDR3 runs 19 residues. Germline V gives CDR1 LGHNA, CDR2 YNFKEQ. With V trimmed by 0 bases and J by 3 bases, 12 bases remained unmatched. This CDR3 reads CASSQDPGAAGGLTDTQYF. In DNA, the CDR3 is TGTGCCAGCAGCCAAGACCCCGGGGCAGCGGGGGGGCTAACAGATACGCAGTATTTT.

This clonotype was counted a few times. DNA for the CDR3: TGCAGTGCTAGTTGGGACACATCAGATACGCAGTATTTT. Amino acid sequence: CSASWDTSDTQYF. J is TRBJ2-3 and V is TRBV20-1; a possible D gene is TRBD1 (6 bases). Germline V gene sequence: CDR1 DFQATT, CDR2 SNEGSKA (reference sequence). Trimming removed 3 bases at V and 4 bases at J, with 11 bases between. The CDR3 runs to 13 residues.